What follows are 10 T cell receptor beta chains derived from one specimen sequenced in a study of blood T cell repertoires in COVID-19. Here immunoSEQ multiplex PCR was the method, and the copy in TCRdb shows in-frame clones only, minus some. Seen here are about 190,000 clones, around 90% observed once, and the top ten hold around 7%. Sequenced input: peripheral blood. These receptors came from a man aged 35 to 55 with acute or convalescent COVID-19.

V usage is TRBV29-1 and J usage is TRBJ1-3; 10 nucleotides line up with TRBD1. This CDR3 has 19 amino acids. CDR1 and CDR2 (germline): SQVTM, ANQGSEA. The junction had 18 bases not matched to a gene; V was cut back by 3 bases and J by 4 bases. CDR3 loop: CSVETGQGLYDGEGNTIYF. The CDR3 DNA is TGCAGCGTTGAGACGGGACAGGGGCTCTATGACGGGGAGGGAAACACCATATATTTT.

This clone was found a few times. The V and J genes are TRBV7-2 and TRBJ2-2; no clear D gene. CDR3 size: 14 residues. Germline loops: CDR1 SGHTA, CDR2 FQGNSA. The V end lost 5 bases, the J end lost 4 bases, and 11 bases lay between the germline ends. CDR3 in DNA: TGTGCCAGCAGCCCGAGACAAGTCACCGGGGAGCTGTTTTTT. Its protein is CASSPRQVTGELFF. The full variable domain, rest sourced from reference TRBV7-2 and TRBJ2-2, is GAGVSQSPSNKVTEKGKDVELRCDPISGHTALYWYRQSLGQGLEFLIYFQGNSAPDKSGLPSDRFSAERTGGSVSTLTIQRTQQEDSAVYLCASSPRQVTGELFFGEGSRLTVL.

This clone came up once. The J gene is TRBJ1-1, the V gene TRBV5-1; maybe TRBD1 (6 bases). The CDR3 sequence is 14 residues long. The germline V gene has CDR1 SGHRS and CDR2 YFSETQ. Trimming stripped 0 bases from V and 4 bases from J, with 10 bases between. This CDR3 reads CASSLEGDRTEAFF. CDR3 sequence (DNA): TGCGCCAGCAGCTTGGAGGGGGACCGCACTGAAGCTTTCTTT. The full variable domain, its missing parts supplied by reference TRBV5-1 and TRBJ1-1, is KAGVTQTPRYLIKTRGQQVTLSCSPISGHRSVSWYQQTPGQGLQFLFEYFSETQRNKGNFPGRFSGRQFSNSRSEMNVSTLELGDSALYLCASSLEGDRTEAFFGQGTRLTVV.

The rearrangement links TRBV5-6 to TRBJ2-2; no clear D gene. CDR1 and CDR2 from the germline V gene are SGHDT and YYEEEE. The CDR3 loop spans 14 amino acids. V shed 0 bases and J shed 2 bases, with 5 bases lying between them. The CDR3 sequence: CASSLDSNTGELFF. CDR3 nucleotides: TGTGCCAGCAGCTTGGACAGCAACACCGGGGAGCTGTTTTTT.

The rearrangement links TRBV5-1 to TRBJ2-3; 10 nucleotides match TRBD2. This CDR3 is 14 amino acids long. V shed 6 bases, J shed 5 bases, and the junction held 6 bases outside the gene matches. Germline V gene lookup returns CDR1 SGHRS and CDR2 YFSETQ. CDR3 coding DNA: TGCGCCAGCAACCCCGGGACTAGCGTAGATACGCAGTATTTT. As protein: CASNPGTSVDTQYF.

The chain has TRBV6-5 and TRBJ1-1; TRBD1 agrees at 9 bases. This CDR3 spans 14 amino acids. V lost 5 bases and J lost 3; bases outside the gene matches: 4. Per the germline V gene, CDR1 is MNHEY and CDR2 is SVGAGI. CDR3 nucleotides: TGTGCCAGCAGTAGACAGGGGGACCACACTGAAGCTTTCTTT. Translating gives CASSRQGDHTEAFF.

The rearrangement joins TRBV11-1 to TRBJ2-1; D not resolved. The ends were cut back, 5 bases at V and 8 bases at J, with 13 bases in the middle. The germline V gene has CDR1 SGHAT and CDR2 FQDESV (reference sequence). The CDR3 runs 13 residues. This CDR3 reads CASSPELGHEQFF. CDR3 coding DNA: TGTGCCAGCAGCCCCGAATTGGGCCATGAGCAGTTCTTC.

The gene calls are TRBV9 and TRBJ1-3; 8 nucleotides line up with TRBD1. CDR3 length equals 17 residues. The V gene end was trimmed by 1 base and the J gene end by 0 bases; junction bases not matched to a gene: 6. The germline CDR1 and CDR2 sequences are SGDLS and YYNGEE. The CDR3 DNA follows: TGTGCCAGCAGCGTACTCTGGACAGGGCTCTCTGGAAACACCATATATTTT. Translating it yields CASSVLWTGLSGNTIYF.

The DNA of the CDR3 is TGTGCCAGCAGCGCTACTATGAGGGGAGGAACCGGGGAGCTGTTTTTT. Encoded protein: CASSATMRGGTGELFF. The chain employs TRBV9 and TRBJ2-2; a possible D gene is TRBD2 (6 bases). The germline gives CDR1 SGDLS, CDR2 YYNGEE. This CDR3 contains 16 residues. Trimming left V 3 bases short and J 5 bases short, with 17 bases between.

In its sample, this clone was seen once. The gene calls are TRBV6-2 or TRBV6-3 and TRBJ2-7; D perhaps matches TRBD2 (6 bases). This CDR3 comprises 17 residues. Looked up from germline, CDR1 is MNHEY and CDR2 is SVGEGT. V was cut by 2 bases and J by 1 base, with 18 bases left in between. The CDR3 sequence is CASSYGERRGRSYEQYF. The DNA for the CDR3 is TGTGCCAGCAGTTACGGGGAGAGGAGGGGAAGGTCCTACGAGCAGTACTTC.